The 30 T cell receptor beta chains below were found in one sample sequenced in a study of cytomegalovirus exposure and HLA in healthy donors. Use of 60 Vbeta and 13 Jbeta primers characterized the PCR. Method: immunoSEQ multiplex PCR; TCRdb's copy keeps in-frame clones and lacks some. This table holds about 240,000 clones, roughly 73% found once. The sequenced material came from PBMCs. The receptors originated from a boy between 10 and 17 years old in good health and CMV-seronegative.

This chain connects TRBV19 to TRBJ1-1, with TRBD1 as a possible D gene (5 bases). Looked up from germline, CDR1 is LNHDA and CDR2 is SQIVND (reference sequence). The CDR3 loop spans 18 amino acids. The V gene lost 3 bases and the J gene lost 5 bases, with 25 bases spanning the gap. This CDR3 is CASSIGLGQTHIATEAFF. The CDR3 DNA is TGTGCCAGTAGTATCGGTTTGGGGCAGACCCACATTGCTACTGAAGCTTTCTTT.

This sequence joins TRBV14 and TRBJ2-7; 8 bases align to TRBD1. J was trimmed by 3 bases and V by 3 bases; bases with no gene match: 10. The germline CDR1 and CDR2 sequences are SGHDN and FVKESK. The CDR3 spans 16 residues. This CDR3 is CASSHLQGGFGYEQYF. The CDR3 nucleotides read TGTGCCAGCAGCCACCTACAGGGGGGATTTGGCTACGAGCAGTACTTC.

The CDR3 bases are TGTGCCAGCAGCTTCAGCGGGGGGGCAGGTGAGACCCAGTACTTC. Protein sequence: CASSFSGGAGETQYF. This chain links TRBV11-2 with TRBJ2-5, with TRBD2 matching 10 bases. Germline-derived CDR1 and CDR2 are SGHAT and FQNNGV. The CDR3 contains 15 residues. With 3 bases clipped from V and 5 bases from J, the junction kept 6 bases outside the gene matches.

V usage is TRBV7-9 and J usage is TRBJ1-1, with 11 bases lining up with TRBD1. The CDR3 totals 14 residues. V was clipped by 3 bases and J by 4 bases; unmatched bases: 1. From germline, CDR1 is SEHNR and CDR2 FQNEAQ (reference sequence). CDR3 loop: CASSFGTGGTEAFF. In DNA, the CDR3 is TGTGCCAGCAGCTTCGGGACAGGGGGCACTGAAGCTTTCTTT. The full variable domain, completed using reference TRBV7-9 and TRBJ1-1, is DTGVSQNPRHKITKRGQNVTFRCDPISEHNRLYWYRQTLGQGPEFLTYFQNEAQLEKSRLLSDRFSAERPKGSFSTLEIQRTEQGDSAMYLCASSFGTGGTEAFFGQGTRLTVV.

CDR3 coding DNA: TGTGCCAGCAGTTTATCAAGCCTTACTAGACTGAACACCGGGGAGCTGTTTTTT. It is translated as CASSLSSLTRLNTGELFF. V is TRBV27 and J is TRBJ2-2, with a tentative D call TRBD2 (5 bases). The CDR3 covers 18 residues. Trimming left V 0 bases short and J 1 base short, with 15 bases between. Germline V gene data show CDR1 as MNHEY and CDR2 as SMNVEV (reference sequence).

This chain links TRBV27 with TRBJ1-5; a weak D match, TRBD1 (5 bases). The CDR3 sequence is 18 residues long. V gave up 5 bases and J gave up 0 bases, with 20 bases separating them. Germline CDR1 reads MNHEY; CDR2 reads SMNVEV (reference sequence). This chain's CDR3 is CASSPRVGAGYSNQPQHF. In nucleotides, the CDR3 is TGTGCCAGCAGTCCTAGGGTAGGGGCGGGGTATAGCAATCAGCCCCAGCATTTT.

This chain connects TRBV6-5 to TRBJ2-3; D gene ambiguous. Germline V gene data show CDR1 as MNHEY and CDR2 as SVGAGI. The CDR3 covers 12 residues. The V end was cut by 3 bases, the J end by 14 bases, with 15 bases between. CDR3 DNA sequence: TGTGCCAGCAGTTATCGACATCCCCCACGGTATTTT. It is translated as CASSYRHPPRYF.

This rearrangement joins TRBV11-3 to TRBJ1-2; 9 nucleotides align to TRBD1. With V trimmed by 3 bases and J by 4 bases, 6 bases remained unmatched. This CDR3 has 15 amino acids. CDR1 is SGHNT and CDR2 is YENEEA in the germline V gene. CDR3 nucleotides: TGTGCCAGCAGCTTCTCACGACAGGGGGGCTATGGCTACACCTTC. It encodes CASSFSRQGGYGYTF.

This clone was seen just once. The V call is TRBV19, the J call TRBJ1-5; TRBD1 matches at 9 bases. CDR3 size: 15 residues. J lost 6 bases, V lost 5 bases, and 8 bases had no gene match. CDR1 LNHDA and CDR2 SQIVND come from the germline V gene (reference sequence). CDR3 in amino acids: CASSAGQGLSQPQHF. CDR3 nucleotide sequence: TGTGCCAGTAGTGCCGGACAGGGGTTGAGTCAGCCCCAGCATTTT.

This chain joins TRBV6-5 and TRBJ1-2; TRBD1 aligns across 8 bases. V trimming: 6 bases; J trimming: 5 bases; junction bases outside the gene matches: 2. Germline V gene sequence: CDR1 MNHEY, CDR2 SVGAGI. CDR3 length equals 12 residues. CDR3 protein: CASSRTGYGYTF. The CDR3 coding sequence is TGTGCCAGCAGCAGGACAGGGTATGGCTACACCTTC.

This clone was observed a single time. The V gene is TRBV19, the J gene TRBJ2-5, with 9 bases matching TRBD1. CDR1 and CDR2 from the germline V gene are LNHDA and SQIVND (reference sequence). CDR3 length: 13 residues. With V trimmed by 8 bases and J by 4 bases, 5 bases remained unmatched. CDR3 sequence reads: CASGTGMRETQYF. CDR3 DNA: TGTGCCAGTGGGACAGGGATGAGAGAGACCCAGTACTTC.

In nucleotides, the CDR3 is TGTGCCAGCAGAGGACACCGGTTGACTGAAGCTTTCTTT. Residues: CASRGHRLTEAFF. The chain employs TRBV11-2 and TRBJ1-1, with D possibly matching TRBD1 (5 bases). From germline, CDR1 is SGHAT and CDR2 FQNNGV. V lost 6 bases, J lost 5 bases, and 13 bases lay in between. The CDR3 loop spans 13 amino acids.

V gene TRBV5-4 combines with J gene TRBJ1-4, with D hard to call. Trimming took off 3 bases at V and 8 bases at J, with 14 bases between the two ends. CDR1 SGHNT and CDR2 YYREEE come from the germline V gene (reference sequence). CDR3 length: 14 residues. This chain's CDR3 is CASSSGRREEKLFF. The CDR3 bases are TGTGCCAGCAGCTCAGGACGACGGGAAGAAAAACTGTTTTTT.

This clone was detected a few times. This rearrangement joins TRBV11-1 to TRBJ2-7; D may be TRBD1 (6 bases). The CDR3 runs 13 residues. Germline CDR1 is SGHAT and CDR2 is FQDESV (reference sequence). V was trimmed by 5 bases and J by 7 bases, leaving 15 bases between them. Here the CDR3 DNA reads TGTGCCAGCAGCCCCGACAGGACCGAGGAGCAGTACTTC. Its protein is CASSPDRTEEQYF.

The chain couples TRBV7-2 to TRBJ2-7, with 8 nucleotides matching TRBD2. Germline trimming cut 1 base from V and 2 bases from J; bases unmatched to any gene: 4. Germline V gives CDR1 SGHTA, CDR2 FQGNSA. The CDR3 runs 15 residues. The CDR3 protein is CASSLGAAGAYEQYF. CDR3 DNA: TGTGCCAGCAGCTTAGGTGCAGCGGGGGCCTACGAGCAGTACTTC.

This chain connects TRBV7-6 to TRBJ2-7; the match to TRBD1 covers 8 bases. With V trimmed by 5 bases and J by 3 bases, 9 bases remained unmatched. This CDR3 region has 15 residues. CDR1 and CDR2 from the germline V gene are SGHVS and FNYEAQ. CDR3 sequence reads: CASSMTGEVFYEQYF. CDR3 DNA sequence: TGTGCCAGCAGCATGACAGGGGAGGTATTCTACGAGCAGTACTTC.

This chain links TRBV11-3 with TRBJ2-2, with D tentatively TRBD2 (5 bases). Germline V gene sequence: CDR1 SGHNT, CDR2 YENEEA. The CDR3 loop spans 15 amino acids. V lost 5 bases and J lost 5, with 15 bases in between. CDR3 sequence reads: CASSPRATGTGELFF. CDR3 coding DNA: TGTGCCAGCAGCCCTCGGGCCACGGGAACCGGGGAGCTGTTTTTT.

This clone has only a few counts. This chain connects TRBV25-1 to TRBJ2-7; D may be TRBD2 (6 bases). This CDR3 contains 14 residues. V gave up 8 bases and J gave up 6 bases, with 20 bases separating them. Germline V gene lookup returns CDR1 MGHDK and CDR2 SYGVNS. CDR3 protein: CASGPGTLTGEQYF. Written as DNA, the CDR3 is TGTGCCAGCGGCCCCGGGACTTTGACCGGCGAGCAGTACTTC.

V is TRBV27 and J is TRBJ1-2; D may be TRBD1 (5 bases). V was clipped by 8 bases and J by 7 bases, with 20 bases between them. Germline V gene data show CDR1 as MNHEY and CDR2 as SMNVEV (reference sequence). The CDR3 length is 14 residues. CDR3 nucleotides: TGTGCCAGCCGTAAGGGGCAGCCCGGGCGTGGCTACACCTTC. This codes for CASRKGQPGRGYTF.

This chain uses TRBV29-1 with TRBJ2-2; 11 bases line up with TRBD1. Germline-derived CDR1 and CDR2 are SQVTM and ANQGSEA. The length of the CDR3 is 14 residues. The trim removed 4 bases at V and 6 bases at J, leaving 4 bases unmatched. CDR3 DNA sequence: TGCAGCGTTGTTTGGGACAGGGGGGCCGGGGAGCTGTTTTTT. This codes for CSVVWDRGAGELFF.

About this clone itself: The same CDR3 is also encoded by other DNA sequences in this sample. The gene calls are TRBV5-4 and TRBJ2-5, with a possible D match to TRBD1 (6 bases). Trimming took off 1 base at V and 5 bases at J, with 9 bases between the two ends. Germline-derived CDR1 and CDR2 are SGHNT and YYREEE (reference sequence). The length of the CDR3 is 13 residues. CDR3 sequence reads: CASSLPRGETQYF. CDR3 nucleotides: TGTGCCAGCAGCTTGCCCAGGGGTGAGACCCAGTACTTC. Based on the CDR3 plus reference TRBV5-4 and TRBJ2-5, the full variable domain is ETGVTQSPTHLIKTRGQQVTLRCSSQSGHNTVSWYQQALGQGPQFIFQYYREEENGRGNFPPRFSGLQFPNYSSELNVNALELDDSALYLCASSLPRGETQYFGPGTRLLVL.

The rearrangement joins TRBV10-3 to TRBJ1-1; 9 positions agree with TRBD1. V lost 4 bases to trimming and J lost 0 bases; unmatched junction nucleotides: 6. Germline V gives CDR1 ENHRY, CDR2 SYGVKD. The CDR3 loop spans 16 amino acids. CDR3 nucleotide sequence: TGTGCCATCAGTGGCGAGACAGGGGGAATGAACACTGAAGCTTTCTTT. Translation: CAISGETGGMNTEAFF.

The chain combines TRBV30 with TRBJ2-5; D is perhaps TRBD2 (6 bases). The CDR3 is 13 amino acids. V was pared by 1 base and J by 4 bases, with 10 bases between. CDR1 is GTSNPN, CDR2 SVGIG, per germline (reference sequence). The CDR3 reads CAWSAGVLETQYF. The CDR3 nucleotides read TGTGCCTGGAGTGCGGGGGTTTTAGAGACCCAGTACTTC.

This clone was recorded once. This chain connects TRBV29-1 to TRBJ2-2; TRBD1 matches 8 bases. The CDR3 consists of 16 residues. Unmatched junction bases numbered 9, after V lost 4 bases and J lost 2 bases. Germline CDR1 is SQVTM and CDR2 is ANQGSEA. The CDR3 nucleotides are TGCAGCGTTGGGAGACAGGGGAGGTTTAACACCGGGGAGCTGTTTTTT. It codes for CSVGRQGRFNTGELFF.

The chain couples TRBV10-3 to TRBJ2-3; 7 bases map to TRBD1. Germline V lookup: CDR1 ENHRY, CDR2 SYGVKD. J gave up 2 bases and V 10 bases, and 12 bases lay outside the gene matches. The CDR3 spans 15 residues. The CDR3 DNA follows: TGTGCCACCTCGACAGGGTTATCTATCACAGATACGCAGTATTTT. Residues: CATSTGLSITDTQYF.

In DNA, the CDR3 is TGTGCCATCAGTGAGTCGAAACAGGGGGTGACCCAAGAGACCCAGTACTTC. It codes for CAISESKQGVTQETQYF. J is TRBJ2-5 and V is TRBV10-3; 8 bases match TRBD1. Germline CDR1 and CDR2: ENHRY and SYGVKD. The CDR3 is made up of 17 amino acids. J gave up 1 base and V 0 bases, and 7 bases lay outside the gene matches.

This clone was counted a single time. At one end the junction does not follow the germline gene, possibly because of a read error. The genes are TRBV7-9 and TRBJ2-1, with D possibly being TRBD1 (6 bases). The germline gives CDR1 SEHNR, CDR2 FQNEAQ (reference sequence). The CDR3 totals 17 residues. The CDR3 nucleotides read TGTTCCAGCAGCCCACACTTAGGGGGTGGCTCCTACAATGAGCAGTTCTTC. As protein: CSSSPHLGGGSYNEQFF.

The chain joins TRBV5-5 to TRBJ1-1; D uncertain. Germline lookup yields CDR1 SGHKS and CDR2 YYEKEE (reference sequence). Trimming removed 0 bases from V and 7 bases from J, with 4 bases in between. The CDR3 has 11 residues. The CDR3 DNA sequence: TGTGCCAGCAGCTTGGTAGTTGAAGCTTTCTTT. Protein product: CASSLVVEAFF.

The chain recombines TRBV27 with TRBJ2-7; TRBD1 agrees at 9 bases. This CDR3 spans 15 amino acids. Germline assignment: CDR1 MNHEY and CDR2 SMNVEV (reference sequence). V shed 7 bases, J shed 4 bases, and the junction held 11 bases outside the gene matches. CDR3 bases: TGTGCCAGCATCTTCACAGGGGGCACACCGTACGAGCAGTACTTC. Translated, it gives CASIFTGGTPYEQYF.

V usage is TRBV4-1 and J usage is TRBJ2-1, with D perhaps TRBD1 (6 bases). V was shortened by 6 bases and J by 7 bases, with 13 bases between the two germline ends. CDR1 and CDR2 (germline): MGHRA, YSYEKL. The CDR3 runs 13 residues. The CDR3 here is CASRPQGWNEQFF. CDR3 sequence (DNA): TGCGCCAGCAGGCCCCAGGGGTGGAATGAGCAGTTCTTC.